The 12 T cell receptor beta chains below were found in one sample sequenced in a study of T cell responses to AZD1222 COVID-19 vaccine. This table comes from immunoSEQ multiplex PCR, and its TCRdb copy is limited to in-frame clones, with some not included. The data show 150,000 to 200,000 clones, roughly 94% seen once. The sample in question was peripheral blood, obtained 28 days after the second AZD1222 dose. The source is an adult who received the AZD1222 COVID-19 vaccine.

A remark on this clone: The sample holds other DNA sequences that translate to the same CDR3. The chain recombines TRBV11-2 with TRBJ1-5; no firm D call. Per germline, CDR1 SGHAT and CDR2 FQNNGV. The CDR3 runs 13 residues. V lost 1 base and J lost 3, with 4 bases in between. The CDR3 spells CASSLGTNQPQHF. The CDR3 DNA is TGTGCCAGCAGCTTAGGTACCAATCAGCCCCAGCATTTT.

The chain employs TRBV2 and TRBJ2-3, with a possible D match to TRBD1 (6 bases). Germline assignment: CDR1 SNHLY and CDR2 FYNNEI. The CDR3 extends over 15 amino acids. Trimming took off 7 bases at V and 0 bases at J, with 14 bases between the two ends. DNA of the CDR3: TGTGCCAGCAACAGGGAATTCTCAAGCACAGATACGCAGTATTTT. Encoded protein: CASNREFSSTDTQYF.

The genes are TRBV7-9 and TRBJ2-2, with 10 bases aligning to TRBD2. Per germline, CDR1 SEHNR and CDR2 FQNEAQ (reference sequence). The CDR3 spans 16 residues. V was pared by 7 bases and J by 6 bases, with 11 bases of the junction left unmatched. The CDR3 DNA follows: TGTGCCAGCACCTCTTGGCTAGCGGGAGAATCCGGGGAGCTGTTTTTT. It codes for CASTSWLAGESGELFF.

J is TRBJ1-2 and V is TRBV7-2; a possible D gene is TRBD1 (6 bases). The germline V and J ends were trimmed by 1 base and 6 bases, with 15 bases remaining between them. The germline V gene has CDR1 SGHTA and CDR2 FQGNSA. This CDR3 has 15 amino acids. CDR3: CASSLEFAGVHGYTF. CDR3 nucleotide sequence: TGTGCCAGCAGCTTAGAGTTTGCAGGGGTGCATGGCTACACCTTC. The whole variable domain, filled in from reference TRBV7-2 and TRBJ1-2, reads GAGVSQSPSNKVTEKGKDVELRCDPISGHTALYWYRQSLGQGLEFLIYFQGNSAPDKSGLPSDRFSAERTGGSVSTLTIQRTQQEDSAVYLCASSLEFAGVHGYTFGSGTRLTVV.

V gene TRBV30 combines with J gene TRBJ2-1; 8 bases are shared with TRBD1. With 0 bases clipped from V and 1 base from J, the junction kept 5 bases outside the gene matches. CDR3 size: 16 residues. Germline lookup yields CDR1 GTSNPN and CDR2 SVGIG (reference sequence). Here the CDR3 DNA reads TGTGCCTGGAGTGTACTTAGGACAGGGTCCTACAATGAGCAGTTCTTC. Its translation: CAWSVLRTGSYNEQFF.

This chain connects TRBV7-8 to TRBJ2-1; 9 bases are a match to TRBD2. The CDR3 loop spans 19 amino acids. CDR1 and CDR2 from the germline V gene are SGHVS and FQNEAQ. V lost 2 bases, J lost 1 base, and 12 bases stayed unmatched. The DNA for the CDR3 is TGTGCCAGCAGCTTAAGGATTAGCGGGAGTGCTGGTTCCTACAATGAGCAGTTCTTC. It translates to CASSLRISGSAGSYNEQFF.

The rearrangement joins TRBV9 to TRBJ2-3; 8 bases line up with TRBD1. Germline V gives CDR1 SGDLS, CDR2 YYNGEE. The CDR3 runs to 17 residues. Trimming removed 0 bases from V and 2 bases from J; junction bases left unmatched: 8. CDR3 loop: CASSVGRTGSDTDTQYF. CDR3 DNA: TGTGCCAGCAGCGTAGGTCGGACAGGGTCGGACACAGATACGCAGTATTTT.

CDR3 nucleotides: TGTGCCAGCAGCCAAAGAAACTGGGGCGGGGGGGACGAGCAGTACTTC. Translating gives CASSQRNWGGGDEQYF. This chain connects TRBV6-6 to TRBJ2-7, with 9 nucleotides matching TRBD2. Germline V gene sequence: CDR1 MNHNY, CDR2 SVGAGI (reference sequence). The CDR3 runs 16 residues. Losses at the gene ends were 6 bases for V and 5 bases for J; bases not matched to a gene: 14.

The rearrangement uses TRBV6-2 or TRBV6-3 and TRBJ2-1; D is undetermined. The CDR3 length is 15 residues. Between the trimmed V and J ends, which lost 5 bases and 0 bases, there was a span of 11 bases. Germline V gives CDR1 MNHEY, CDR2 SVGEGT. CDR3 sequence reads: CASSIGPGSYNEQFF. The DNA of the CDR3 is TGTGCCAGCAGTATCGGGCCCGGCTCCTACAATGAGCAGTTCTTC.

V gene TRBV4-3 combines with J gene TRBJ1-2, with 7 nucleotides matching TRBD1. Germline V CDR1 and CDR2: LGHNA, YSLEER. The CDR3 is made up of 18 amino acids. The trim removed 1 base at V and 4 bases at J, leaving 15 bases unmatched. This CDR3 reads CASSQAPRTGGPRYGYTF. DNA of the CDR3: TGCGCCAGCAGCCAAGCCCCCCGGACAGGCGGTCCCCGCTATGGCTACACCTTC.

This chain joins TRBV2 and TRBJ2-3; a weak D match, TRBD2 (6 bases). V gave up 1 base and J gave up 12 bases, with 20 bases separating them. The CDR3 length is 15 residues. The germline V gene encodes CDR1 SNHLY and CDR2 FYNNEI. The CDR3 here is CASSEEGRSFLAQYF. For the CDR3, the DNA is TGTGCCAGCAGTGAAGAGGGGAGGTCTTTTTTGGCCCAGTATTTT.

This chain links TRBV7-9 with TRBJ1-1; no clear D. There are 14 residues in the CDR3. Germline V gene lookup returns CDR1 SEHNR and CDR2 FQNEAQ (reference sequence). The V gene lost 2 bases and the J gene lost 5 bases, with 12 bases spanning the gap. The CDR3 DNA follows: TGTGCCAGCAGCTTACCGGGCTTGGGGACTGAAGCTTTCTTT. It encodes CASSLPGLGTEAFF.